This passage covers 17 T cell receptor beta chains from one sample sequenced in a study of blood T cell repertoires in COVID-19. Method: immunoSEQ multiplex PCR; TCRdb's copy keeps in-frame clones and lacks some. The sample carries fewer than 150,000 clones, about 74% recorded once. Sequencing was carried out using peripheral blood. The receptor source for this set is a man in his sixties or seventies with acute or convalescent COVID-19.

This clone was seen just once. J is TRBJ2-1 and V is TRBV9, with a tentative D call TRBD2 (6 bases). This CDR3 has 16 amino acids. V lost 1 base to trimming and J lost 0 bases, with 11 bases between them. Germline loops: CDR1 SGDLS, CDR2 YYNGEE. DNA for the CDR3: TGTGCCAGCAGCGTAAGTAACGGGAGCTCCTACAATGAGCAGTTCTTC. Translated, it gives CASSVSNGSSYNEQFF.

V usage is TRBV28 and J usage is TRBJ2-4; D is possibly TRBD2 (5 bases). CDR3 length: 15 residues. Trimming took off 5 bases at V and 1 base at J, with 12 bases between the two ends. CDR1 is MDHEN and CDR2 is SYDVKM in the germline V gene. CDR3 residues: CASSTPSWAKNIQYF. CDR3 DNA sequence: TGTGCCAGCAGTACTCCTAGCTGGGCCAAAAACATTCAGTACTTC.

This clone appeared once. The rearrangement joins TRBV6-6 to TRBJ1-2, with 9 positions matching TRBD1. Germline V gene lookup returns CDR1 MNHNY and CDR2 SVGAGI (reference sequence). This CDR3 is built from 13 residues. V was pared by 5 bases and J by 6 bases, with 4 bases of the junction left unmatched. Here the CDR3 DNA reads TGTGCCAGCAGTAAGGGACAGGGAGATGGCTACACCTTC. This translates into CASSKGQGDGYTF.

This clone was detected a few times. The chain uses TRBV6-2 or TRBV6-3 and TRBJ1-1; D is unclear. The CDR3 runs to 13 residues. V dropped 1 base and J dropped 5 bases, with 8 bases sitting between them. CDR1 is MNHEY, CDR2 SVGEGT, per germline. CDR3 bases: TGTGCCAGCAGTTACTTGTACACGACTGAAGCTTTCTTT. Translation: CASSYLYTTEAFF.

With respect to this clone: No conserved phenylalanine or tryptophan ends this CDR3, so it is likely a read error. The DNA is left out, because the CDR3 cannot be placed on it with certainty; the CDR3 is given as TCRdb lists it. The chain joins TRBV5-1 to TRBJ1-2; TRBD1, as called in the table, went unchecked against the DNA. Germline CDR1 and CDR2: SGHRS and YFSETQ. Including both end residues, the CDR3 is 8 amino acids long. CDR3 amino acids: CASQSPGI.

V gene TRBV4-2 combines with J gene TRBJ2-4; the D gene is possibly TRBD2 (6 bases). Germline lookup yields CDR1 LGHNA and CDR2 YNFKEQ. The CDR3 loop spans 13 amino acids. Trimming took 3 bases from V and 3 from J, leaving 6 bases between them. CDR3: CASSHGGKNIQYF. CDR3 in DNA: TGTGCCAGCAGCCACGGGGGCAAAAACATTCAGTACTTC.

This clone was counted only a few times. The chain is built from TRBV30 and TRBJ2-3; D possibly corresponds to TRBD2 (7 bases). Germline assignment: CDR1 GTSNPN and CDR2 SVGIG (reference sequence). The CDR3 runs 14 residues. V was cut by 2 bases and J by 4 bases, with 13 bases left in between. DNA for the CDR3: TGTGCCTGGAGTAGGAGGGAGGGGGCAGATACGCAGTATTTT. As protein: CAWSRREGADTQYF.

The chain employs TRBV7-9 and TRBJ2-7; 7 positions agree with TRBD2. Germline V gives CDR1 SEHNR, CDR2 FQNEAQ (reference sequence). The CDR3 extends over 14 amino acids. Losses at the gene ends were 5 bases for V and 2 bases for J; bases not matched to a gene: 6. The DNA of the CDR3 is TGTGCCAGCAGCGTAAGCGGGAAGCCCTACGAGCAGTACTTC. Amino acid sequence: CASSVSGKPYEQYF.

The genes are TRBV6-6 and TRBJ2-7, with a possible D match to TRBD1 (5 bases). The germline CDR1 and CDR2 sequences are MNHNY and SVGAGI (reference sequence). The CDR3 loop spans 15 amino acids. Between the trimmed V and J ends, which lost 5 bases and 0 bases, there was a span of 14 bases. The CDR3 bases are TGTGCCAGCAGTCTATCCGACAGCCTCTCCTACGAGCAGTACTTC. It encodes CASSLSDSLSYEQYF.

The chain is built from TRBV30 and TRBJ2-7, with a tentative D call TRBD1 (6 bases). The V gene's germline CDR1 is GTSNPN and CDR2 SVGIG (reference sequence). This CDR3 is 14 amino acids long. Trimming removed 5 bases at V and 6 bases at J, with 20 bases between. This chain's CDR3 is CAWFSARGFGEQYF. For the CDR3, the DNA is TGTGCCTGGTTCTCCGCCAGGGGCTTCGGCGAGCAGTACTTC.

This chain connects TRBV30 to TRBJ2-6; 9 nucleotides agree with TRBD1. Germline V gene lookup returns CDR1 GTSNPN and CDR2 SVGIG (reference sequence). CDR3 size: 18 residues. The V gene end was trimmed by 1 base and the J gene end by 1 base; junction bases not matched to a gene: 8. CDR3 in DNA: TGTGCCTGGAGTGCCCGACAGGGGGTAGCGTCTGGGGCCAACGTCCTGACTTTC. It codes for CAWSARQGVASGANVLTF.

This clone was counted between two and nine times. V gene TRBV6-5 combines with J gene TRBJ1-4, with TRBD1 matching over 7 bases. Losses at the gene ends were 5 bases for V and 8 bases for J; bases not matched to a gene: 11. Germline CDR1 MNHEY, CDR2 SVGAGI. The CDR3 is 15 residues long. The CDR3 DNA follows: TGTGCCAGCAGTCCCGGAACAGGGGTGGGCGAAAAACTGTTTTTT. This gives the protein CASSPGTGVGEKLFF.

This CDR3 is CASPRRGGNTEAFF. CDR3 nucleotides: TGTGCCAGCCCGCGAAGGGGAGGGAACACTGAAGCTTTCTTT. V gene TRBV19 combines with J gene TRBJ1-1; a weak D match, TRBD1 (5 bases). This CDR3 is built from 14 residues. Germline values: CDR1 LNHDA, CDR2 SQIVND (reference sequence). V was shortened by 9 bases and J by 1 base, with 15 bases between the two germline ends.

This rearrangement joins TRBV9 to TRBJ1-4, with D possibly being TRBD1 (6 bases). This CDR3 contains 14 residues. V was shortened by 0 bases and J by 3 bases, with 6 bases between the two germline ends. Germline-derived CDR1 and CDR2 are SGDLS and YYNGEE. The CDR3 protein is CASSVAGANEKLFF. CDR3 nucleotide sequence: TGTGCCAGCAGCGTAGCAGGGGCTAATGAAAAACTGTTTTTT.

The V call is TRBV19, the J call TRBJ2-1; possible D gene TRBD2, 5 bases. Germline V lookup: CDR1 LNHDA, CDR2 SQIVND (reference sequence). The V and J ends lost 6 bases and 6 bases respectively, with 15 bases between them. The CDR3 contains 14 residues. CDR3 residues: CASRRITRPNEQFF. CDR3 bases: TGTGCCAGTAGAAGAATTACTAGACCCAATGAGCAGTTCTTC.

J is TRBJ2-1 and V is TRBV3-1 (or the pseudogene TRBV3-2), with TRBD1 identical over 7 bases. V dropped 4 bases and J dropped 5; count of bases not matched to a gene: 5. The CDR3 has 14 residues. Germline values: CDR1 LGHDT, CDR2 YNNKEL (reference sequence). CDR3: CASSLEGANNEQFF. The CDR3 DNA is TGTGCCAGCAGCCTCGAGGGGGCGAACAATGAGCAGTTCTTC.

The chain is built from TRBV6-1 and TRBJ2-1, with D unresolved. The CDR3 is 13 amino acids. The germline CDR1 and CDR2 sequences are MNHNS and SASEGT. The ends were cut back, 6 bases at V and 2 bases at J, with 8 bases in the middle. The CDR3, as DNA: TGTGCCAGCAGCCGTTCAGCCTACAATGAGCAGTTCTTC. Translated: CASSRSAYNEQFF.